What follows are 21 T cell receptor beta chains derived from one specimen sequenced in a study of regulatory T cells in long-lasting Graves disease. TCRdb redid the calling of the reads with MiXCR, one entry per CDR3 protein. The sample has roughly 1,100 distinct CDR3 sequences, over 70% seen once. TCR sequences were obtained from RNA taken from PBMCs. Specimen: peripheral blood mononuclear cells (PBMCs), collected with antithyroid drug treatment, in newly diagnosed or persistent Graves disease (not recorded which). These receptors all come from a woman aged 35-60 years with Graves disease.

This chain links TRBV24-1 with TRBJ2-2; D not certain. CDR3 length: 15 residues. Germline CDR1 and CDR2: KGHDR and SFDVKD. V was trimmed by 7 bases and J by 0 bases, leaving 11 bases between them. CDR3 sequence: CATSNGDANTGELFF. The DNA for the CDR3 is TGTGCCACCAGCAATGGGGATGCGAACACCGGGGAGCTGTTTTTT.

The chain combines TRBV25-1 with TRBJ1-3; TRBD1 is a possible D gene (5 bases). This CDR3 spans 14 amino acids. In germline, CDR1 is MGHDK, CDR2 SYGVNS. The V end lost 4 bases, the J end lost 12 bases, and 19 bases lay between the germline ends. CDR3 protein: CASSGGPDVTVIYF. In DNA, the CDR3 is TGTGCCAGCAGTGGGGGACCGGACGTGACGGTCATATATTTT.

In nucleotides, the CDR3 is TGTGCCAGCAGTTTATGGGGCGACCGCTTGGAACCCCTCCACTTT. This sequence encodes CASSLWGDRLEPLHF. The chain couples TRBV28 to TRBJ1-6; no clear D gene. V was shortened by 0 bases and J by 12 bases, with 15 bases between the two germline ends. Germline V gene sequence: CDR1 MDHEN, CDR2 SYDVKM. The CDR3 has 15 residues.

The rearrangement uses TRBV9 and TRBJ2-1; 8 nucleotides match TRBD2. From germline, CDR1 is SGDLS and CDR2 YYNGEE. CDR3 size: 11 residues. Unmatched junction bases numbered 0, after V lost 7 bases and J lost 6 bases. CDR3 region: CASGTSNEQFF. CDR3 nucleotides: TGTGCCAGCGGGACTAGCAATGAGCAGTTCTTC.

CDR3 loop: CASSLAGGQGAQETQYF. CDR3 sequence (DNA): TGTGCCAGCAGCTTGGCCGGAGGACAGGGGGCTCAAGAGACCCAGTACTTC. The rearrangement joins TRBV5-4 to TRBJ2-5; 11 positions agree with TRBD1. Germline V lookup: CDR1 SGHNT, CDR2 YYREEE (reference sequence). The CDR3 has 17 amino acids. The trim removed 0 bases at V and 2 bases at J, leaving 6 bases unmatched.

This clonotype is labeled hyperexpanded (1% or more). The rearrangement links TRBV28 to TRBJ2-7; TRBD1 aligns across 8 bases. V lost 4 bases and J lost 2; bases outside the gene matches: 7. The germline CDR1 and CDR2 sequences are MDHEN and SYDVKM. This CDR3 region has 15 residues. The CDR3 sequence is CASSYIPGGTYEQYF. In nucleotides, the CDR3 is TGTGCCAGCAGTTATATCCCAGGGGGCACCTACGAGCAGTACTTC.

This chain joins TRBV24-1 and TRBJ2-2; unclear D gene. Germline values: CDR1 KGHDR, CDR2 SFDVKD. This CDR3 is built from 12 residues. Trimming took 0 bases from V and 6 from J, leaving 1 base between them. This CDR3 reads CATSDLSGELFF. The CDR3 coding sequence is TGTGCCACCAGTGATTTGTCCGGGGAGCTGTTTTTT.

The chain combines TRBV11-1 with TRBJ2-2, with D possibly matching TRBD2 (5 bases). Trimming pared 5 bases from V and 5 bases from J, leaving 15 bases between. The CDR3 has 15 residues. Per germline, CDR1 SGHAT and CDR2 FQDESV (reference sequence). CDR3 residues: CASSPPSGLTGELFF. CDR3 nucleotides: TGTGCCAGCAGCCCCCCGTCGGGGTTGACCGGGGAGCTGTTTTTT.

With regard to this clonotype: A junction end diverges from the germline sequence, so it may reflect a read error. CDR3 sequence reads: CASILAKGEQFF. In DNA form, the CDR3 reads TGTGCCAGCATTTTAGCGAAGGGTGAGCAGTTCTTC. The chain recombines TRBV12-3 or TRBV12-4 with TRBJ2-1; D may be TRBD2 (5 bases). This CDR3 region has 12 residues.

This clonotype was seen once. This chain uses TRBV5-1 with TRBJ2-3; 7 bases align to TRBD1. Germline V CDR1 and CDR2: SGHRS, YFSETQ. This CDR3 region has 14 residues. Trimming at V came to 4 bases and at J to 4 bases, leaving 6 bases not matched to a gene. DNA for the CDR3: TGCGCCAGCAGCACTGGAACAGGGGCAGATACGCAGTATTTT. Amino acid sequence: CASSTGTGADTQYF.

The table lists this clonotype with a few counts. V gene TRBV12-3 or TRBV12-4 combines with J gene TRBJ1-2; D is unresolved. This CDR3 has 14 amino acids. The V end lost 7 bases, the J end lost 2 bases, and 14 bases lay between the germline ends. This chain's CDR3 is CASNLRGLNYGYTF. The DNA of the CDR3 is TGTGCCAGCAATCTCCGGGGATTAAACTATGGCTACACCTTC.

The CDR3 DNA follows: TGTGCCACCAGCAGAGAGGACAGAGGGACAGATACGCAGTATTTT. It codes for CATSREDRGTDTQYF. The chain is built from TRBV15 and TRBJ2-3; D is perhaps TRBD1 (6 bases). There are 15 residues in the CDR3. With 0 bases removed from V and 3 bases from J, the gap between germline ends came to 10 bases. Per the germline V gene, CDR1 is LNHNV and CDR2 is YYDKDF (reference sequence).

This rearrangement joins TRBV7-2 to TRBJ1-1; D is possibly TRBD1 (5 bases). Looked up from germline, CDR1 is SGHTA and CDR2 is FQGNSA. The CDR3 covers 13 residues. V gave up 0 bases and J gave up 8 bases, with 10 bases separating them. The CDR3 nucleotides are TGTGCCAGCAGCTTAGCCCCAGCAGGGGAAGCTTTCTTT. Translating it yields CASSLAPAGEAFF. Full variable domain (rest looked up from reference TRBV7-2 and TRBJ1-1): GAGVSQSPSNKVTEKGKDVELRCDPISGHTALYWYRQSLGQGLEFLIYFQGNSAPDKSGLPSDRFSAERTGGSVSTLTIQRTQQEDSAVYLCASSLAPAGEAFFGQGTRLTVV.

This clonotype has just a few counts. The chain recombines TRBV20-1 with TRBJ2-5; 7 bases map to TRBD2. This CDR3 contains 14 residues. V trimming: 4 bases; J trimming: 3 bases; junction bases outside the gene matches: 8. CDR1 and CDR2 from the germline V gene are DFQATT and SNEGSKA (reference sequence). In nucleotides, the CDR3 is TGCAGTGCTACCCCAGGGAGGGGAGAAGAGACCCAGTACTTC. It translates to CSATPGRGEETQYF.

The chain is built from TRBV6-1 and TRBJ1-5; D possibly corresponds to TRBD1 (5 bases). Germline V gene lookup returns CDR1 MNHNS and CDR2 SASEGT. The CDR3 extends over 15 amino acids. V was cut by 6 bases and J by 6 bases, with 18 bases left in between. This chain's CDR3 is CASSTRGGEIQPQHF. The DNA of the CDR3 is TGTGCCAGCAGCACGCGGGGAGGGGAAATTCAGCCCCAGCATTTT.

The chain couples TRBV3-1 to TRBJ1-2; D perhaps matches TRBD1 (5 bases). The CDR3 has 14 residues. The germline gives CDR1 LGHDT, CDR2 YNNKEL (reference sequence). V lost 2 bases, J lost 8 bases, and 15 bases lay in between. CDR3 nucleotide sequence: TGTGCCAGCAGCCAAATGCTAGGGACGGGAGGCTACACCTTC. Protein sequence: CASSQMLGTGGYTF.

The J gene is TRBJ2-5, the V gene TRBV2; TRBD1 aligns across 9 bases. CDR1 SNHLY and CDR2 FYNNEI come from the germline V gene. The CDR3 extends over 13 amino acids. Trimming removed 6 bases from V and 5 bases from J; junction bases left unmatched: 4. In nucleotides, the CDR3 is TGTGCCAGCAGCCGGGGACAGGGTGAGACCCAGTACTTC. Translation gives CASSRGQGETQYF.

In this sample, this clonotype turned up a few times. This chain links TRBV12-3 or TRBV12-4 with TRBJ1-1; D gene ambiguous. The CDR3 consists of 13 residues. V gave up 3 bases and J gave up 0 bases, with 5 bases separating them. The CDR3 loop is CASSFSMNTEAFF. CDR3 nucleotides: TGTGCCAGCAGTTTCAGTATGAACACTGAAGCTTTCTTT.

The chain carries TRBV30 and TRBJ1-5, with 7 bases lining up with TRBD1. This CDR3 contains 14 residues. In germline, CDR1 is GTSNPN, CDR2 SVGIG (reference sequence). Trimming took 1 base from V and 4 from J; bases not matched to a gene: 4. The CDR3 DNA sequence: TGTGCCTGGAGTGGGGTCAGGGGGAATCAGCCCCAGCATTTT. Its translation: CAWSGVRGNQPQHF.

The table lists this clonotype with a few counts. V and J are TRBV6-1 and TRBJ2-1, with D tentatively TRBD1 (6 bases). Germline-derived CDR1 and CDR2 are MNHNS and SASEGT. V was cut by 1 base and J by 2 bases, with 12 bases left in between. This CDR3 contains 16 residues. CDR3 DNA: TGTGCCAGCAGTGAAGAGGCCAGGGGAACCTACAATGAGCAGTTCTTC. It codes for CASSEEARGTYNEQFF.

CDR3 nucleotide sequence: TGCAGTGCCCCTGCCCCCTACGAGCAGTACTTC. This sequence encodes CSAPAPYEQYF. J is TRBJ2-7 and V is TRBV20-1, with D uncertain. V was pared by 6 bases and J by 2 bases, with 8 bases between. CDR1 is DFQATT and CDR2 is SNEGSKA in the germline V gene (reference sequence). This CDR3 contains 11 residues.